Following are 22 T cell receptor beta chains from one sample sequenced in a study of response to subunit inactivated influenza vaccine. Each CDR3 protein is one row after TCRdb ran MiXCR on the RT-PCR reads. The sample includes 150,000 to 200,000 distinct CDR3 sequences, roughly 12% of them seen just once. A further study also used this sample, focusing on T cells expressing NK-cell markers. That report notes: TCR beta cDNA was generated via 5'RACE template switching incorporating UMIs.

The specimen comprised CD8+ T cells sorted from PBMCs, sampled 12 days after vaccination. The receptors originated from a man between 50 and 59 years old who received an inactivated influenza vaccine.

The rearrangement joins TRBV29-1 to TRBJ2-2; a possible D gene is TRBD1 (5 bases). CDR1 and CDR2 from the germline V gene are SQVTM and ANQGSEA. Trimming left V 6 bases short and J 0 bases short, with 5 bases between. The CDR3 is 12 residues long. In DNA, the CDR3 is TGCAGCGTGACAGCGAACACCGGGGAGCTGTTTTTT. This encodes CSVTANTGELFF.

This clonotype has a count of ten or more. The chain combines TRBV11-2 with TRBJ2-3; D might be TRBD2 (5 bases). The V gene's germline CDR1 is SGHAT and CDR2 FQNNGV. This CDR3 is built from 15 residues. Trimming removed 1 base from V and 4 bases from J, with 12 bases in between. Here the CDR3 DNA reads TGTGCCAGCAGCTTAGCTCCGCGGGCCGCAGATACGCAGTATTTT. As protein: CASSLAPRAADTQYF. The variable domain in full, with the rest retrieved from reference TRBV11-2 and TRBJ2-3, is EAGVAQSPRYKIIEKRQSVAFWCNPISGHATLYWYQQILGQGPKLLIQFQNNGVVDDSQLPKDRFSAERLKGVDSTLKIQPAKLEDSAVYLCASSLAPRAADTQYFGPGTRLTVL.

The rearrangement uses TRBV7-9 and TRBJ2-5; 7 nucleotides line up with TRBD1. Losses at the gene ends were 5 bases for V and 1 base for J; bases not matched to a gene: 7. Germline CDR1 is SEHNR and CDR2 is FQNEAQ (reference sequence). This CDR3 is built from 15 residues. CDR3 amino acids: CASSPLRDSQETQYF. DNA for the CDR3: TGTGCCAGCAGCCCCCTCCGGGACAGCCAAGAGACCCAGTACTTC. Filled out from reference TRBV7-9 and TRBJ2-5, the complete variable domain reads DTGVSQNPRHKITKRGQNVTFRCDPISEHNRLYWYRQTLGQGPEFLTYFQNEAQLEKSRLLSDRFSAERPKGSFSTLEIQRTEQGDSAMYLCASSPLRDSQETQYFGPGTRLLVL.

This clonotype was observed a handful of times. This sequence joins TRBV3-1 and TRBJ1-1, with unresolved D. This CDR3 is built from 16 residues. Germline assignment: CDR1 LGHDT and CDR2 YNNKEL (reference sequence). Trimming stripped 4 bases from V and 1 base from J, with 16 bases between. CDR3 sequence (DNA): TGTGCCAGCAGCCCCCCTGGAGAGGGCGAGAACACTGAAGCTTTCTTT. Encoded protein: CASSPPGEGENTEAFF.

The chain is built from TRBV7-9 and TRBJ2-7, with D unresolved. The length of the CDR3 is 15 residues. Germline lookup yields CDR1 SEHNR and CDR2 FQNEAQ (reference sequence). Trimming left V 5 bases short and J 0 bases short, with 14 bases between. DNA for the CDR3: TGTGCCAGCAGCCCCCCCGGGTCATCCTCCTACGAGCAGTACTTC. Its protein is CASSPPGSSSYEQYF.

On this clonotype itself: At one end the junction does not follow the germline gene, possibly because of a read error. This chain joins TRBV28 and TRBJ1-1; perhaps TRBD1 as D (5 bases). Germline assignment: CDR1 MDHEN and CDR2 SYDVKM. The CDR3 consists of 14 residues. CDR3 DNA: TGTGCGAGCAGTTACCTGACAGAGAACACTGAAGCTTTCTTT. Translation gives CASSYLTENTEAFF.

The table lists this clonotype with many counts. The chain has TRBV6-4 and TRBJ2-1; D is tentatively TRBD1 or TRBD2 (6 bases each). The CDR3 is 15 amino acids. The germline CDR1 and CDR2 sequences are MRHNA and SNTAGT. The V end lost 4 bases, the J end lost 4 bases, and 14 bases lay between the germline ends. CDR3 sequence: CASSAEGGPYNEQFF. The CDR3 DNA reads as TGTGCCAGCAGTGCGGAGGGGGGCCCTTACAATGAGCAGTTCTTC.

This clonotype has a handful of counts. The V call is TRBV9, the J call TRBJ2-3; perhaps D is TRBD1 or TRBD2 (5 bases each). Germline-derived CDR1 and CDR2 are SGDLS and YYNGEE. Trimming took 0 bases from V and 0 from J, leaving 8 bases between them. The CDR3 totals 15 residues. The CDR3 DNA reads TGTGCCAGCAGCGTAGAGGGACGAAGCACAGATACGCAGTATTTT. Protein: CASSVEGRSTDTQYF.

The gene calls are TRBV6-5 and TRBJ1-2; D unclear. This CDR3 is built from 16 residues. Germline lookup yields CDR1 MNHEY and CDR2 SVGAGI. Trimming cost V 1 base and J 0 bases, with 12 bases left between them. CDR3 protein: CASSYWIDGANYGYTF. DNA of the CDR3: TGTGCCAGCAGTTACTGGATTGATGGGGCTAACTATGGCTACACCTTC.

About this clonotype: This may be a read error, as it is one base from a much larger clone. DNA of the CDR3: TGTGCCAGCAGCGGCCCCGGAGACGTTTACAACTATGGCTACACCTTC. It yields the protein CASSGPGDVYNYGYTF. The V gene is TRBV9, the J gene TRBJ1-2; D not resolved. The CDR3 consists of 16 residues. V was pared by 3 bases and J by 2 bases, with 17 bases between. The germline CDR1 and CDR2 sequences are SGDLS and YYNGEE.

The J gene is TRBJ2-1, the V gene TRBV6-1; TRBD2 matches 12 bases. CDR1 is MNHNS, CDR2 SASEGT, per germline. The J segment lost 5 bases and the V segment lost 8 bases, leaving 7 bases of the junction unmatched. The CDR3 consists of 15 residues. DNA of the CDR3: TGTGCCAGCGCGCTAGCGGGAGGGGTGGACAATGAGCAGTTCTTC. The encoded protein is CASALAGGVDNEQFF.

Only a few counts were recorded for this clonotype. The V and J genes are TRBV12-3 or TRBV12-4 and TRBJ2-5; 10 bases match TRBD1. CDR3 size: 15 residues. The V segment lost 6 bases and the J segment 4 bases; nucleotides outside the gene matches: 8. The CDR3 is CASRAGTGVGETQYF. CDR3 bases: TGTGCCAGCAGAGCCGGGACAGGGGTTGGAGAGACCCAGTACTTC.

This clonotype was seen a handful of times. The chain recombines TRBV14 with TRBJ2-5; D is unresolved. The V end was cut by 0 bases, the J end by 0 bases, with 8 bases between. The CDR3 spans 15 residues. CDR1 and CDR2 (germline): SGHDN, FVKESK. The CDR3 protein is CASSQDASYQETQYF. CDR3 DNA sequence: TGTGCCAGCAGCCAAGATGCGAGTTACCAAGAGACCCAGTACTTC.

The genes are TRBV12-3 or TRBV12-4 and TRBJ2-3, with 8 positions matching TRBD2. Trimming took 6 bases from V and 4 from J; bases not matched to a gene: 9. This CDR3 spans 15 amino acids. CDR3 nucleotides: TGTGCCAGCAGCTGGCTAGCGGGCACGTCAGATACGCAGTATTTT. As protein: CASSWLAGTSDTQYF.

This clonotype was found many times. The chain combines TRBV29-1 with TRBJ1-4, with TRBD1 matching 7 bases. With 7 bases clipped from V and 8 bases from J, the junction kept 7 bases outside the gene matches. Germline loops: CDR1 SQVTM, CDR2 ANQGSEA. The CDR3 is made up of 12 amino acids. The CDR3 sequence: CSARQGSEKLFF. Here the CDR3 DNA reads TGCAGCGCAAGACAGGGTAGCGAAAAACTGTTTTTT. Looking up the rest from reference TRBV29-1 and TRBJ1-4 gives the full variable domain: SAVISQKPSRDICQRGTSLTIQCQVDSQVTMMFWYRQQPGQSLTLIATANQGSEATYESGFVIDKFPISRPNLTFSTLTVSNMSPEDSSIYLCSARQGSEKLFFGSGTQLSVL.

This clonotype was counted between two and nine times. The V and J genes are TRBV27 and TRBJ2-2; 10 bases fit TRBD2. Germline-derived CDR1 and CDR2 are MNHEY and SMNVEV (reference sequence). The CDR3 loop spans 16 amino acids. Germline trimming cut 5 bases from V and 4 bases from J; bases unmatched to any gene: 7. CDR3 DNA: TGTGCCAGCAGTCTACTAGCGGGGTCGGGCACCGGGGAGCTGTTTTTT. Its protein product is CASSLLAGSGTGELFF.

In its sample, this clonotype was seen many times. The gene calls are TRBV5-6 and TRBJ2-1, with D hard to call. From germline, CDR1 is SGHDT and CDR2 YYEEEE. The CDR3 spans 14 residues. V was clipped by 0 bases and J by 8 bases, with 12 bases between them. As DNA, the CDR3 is TGTGCCAGCAGCTTGGTCTACAAGCGCGATGAGCAGTTCTTC. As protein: CASSLVYKRDEQFF.

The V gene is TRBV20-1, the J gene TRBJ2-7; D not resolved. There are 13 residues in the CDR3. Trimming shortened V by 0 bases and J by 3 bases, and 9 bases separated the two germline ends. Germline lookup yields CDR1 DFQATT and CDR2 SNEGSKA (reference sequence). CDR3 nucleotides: TGCAGTGCTAGAGATCTGGGGTACTACGAGCAGTACTTC. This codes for CSARDLGYYEQYF.

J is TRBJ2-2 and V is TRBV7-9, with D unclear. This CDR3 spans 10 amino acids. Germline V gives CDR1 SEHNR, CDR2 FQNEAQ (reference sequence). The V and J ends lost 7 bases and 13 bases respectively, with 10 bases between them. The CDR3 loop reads CASTPRRLFF. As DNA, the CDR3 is TGTGCCAGCACTCCCCGGAGGCTGTTTTTT. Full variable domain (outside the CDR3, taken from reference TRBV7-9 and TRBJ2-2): DTGVSQNPRHKITKRGQNVTFRCDPISEHNRLYWYRQTLGQGPEFLTYFQNEAQLEKSRLLSDRFSAERPKGSFSTLEIQRTEQGDSAMYLCASTPRRLFFGEGSRLTVL.

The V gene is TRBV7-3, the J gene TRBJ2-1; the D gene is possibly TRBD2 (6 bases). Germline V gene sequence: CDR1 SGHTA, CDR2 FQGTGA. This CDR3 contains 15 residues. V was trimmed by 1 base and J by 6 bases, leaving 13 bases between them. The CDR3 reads CASSLRLATANEQFF. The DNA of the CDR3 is TGTGCCAGCAGCTTAAGGCTAGCGACCGCCAATGAGCAGTTCTTC.

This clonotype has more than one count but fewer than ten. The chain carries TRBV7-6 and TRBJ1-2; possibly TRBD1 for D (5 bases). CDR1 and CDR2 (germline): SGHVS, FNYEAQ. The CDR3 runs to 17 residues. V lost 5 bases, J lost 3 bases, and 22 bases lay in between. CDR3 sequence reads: CASSLRGGGESHYGYTF. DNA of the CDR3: TGTGCCAGCAGCCTAAGAGGCGGGGGGGAGAGTCACTATGGCTACACCTTC.

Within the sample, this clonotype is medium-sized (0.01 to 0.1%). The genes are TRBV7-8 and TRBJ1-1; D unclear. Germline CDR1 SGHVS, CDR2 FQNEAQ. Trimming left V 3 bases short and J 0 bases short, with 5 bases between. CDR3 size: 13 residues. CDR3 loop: CASSLGMNTEAFF. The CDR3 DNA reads TGTGCCAGCAGCTTGGGCATGAACACTGAAGCTTTCTTT.